Following are 22 T cell receptor beta chains from one sample sequenced in a study of blood T cell repertoires in COVID-19 (TCRdb year 2020). Receptors were amplified or captured by the immunoSEQ multiplex PCR assay. Here the immuneACCESS table is served through TCRdb, limited to in-frame sequences with V and J called. Missing clones are a known gap in these copies; in checked studies unresolved V genes cover under half, and the rest lacks a known reason. In all, the sample holds roughly 120,000 clones, and 65% to 90% of those were seen once. Together, the top ten hold roughly an eighth of the sample. The sample taken for sequencing was peripheral blood. Receptors were obtained from a human donor in a cohort sampled during active COVID-19.

In this sample, this clone turned up once. This chain links TRBV11-1 with TRBJ1-1; 8 bases align to TRBD1. Unmatched junction bases numbered 7, after V lost 5 bases and J lost 5 bases. Germline lookup yields CDR1 SGHAT and CDR2 FQDESV (reference sequence). The CDR3 has 14 residues. The CDR3 sequence: CASSDQGAVTEAFF. As DNA, the CDR3 is TGTGCCAGCAGCGACCAGGGGGCGGTAACTGAAGCTTTCTTT.

V gene TRBV3-1 (or the pseudogene TRBV3-2) combines with J gene TRBJ2-2; 7 bases agree with TRBD1. CDR3 length: 16 amino acids. V lost 6 bases to trimming and J lost 0 bases; unmatched junction nucleotides: 7. CDR1 and CDR2 from the germline V gene are LGHDT and YNNKEL (reference sequence). The CDR3 is CASSFTGTANTGELFF. DNA for the CDR3: TGTGCCAGCAGTTTTACGGGGACAGCGAACACCGGGGAGCTGTTTTTT.

The chain is built from TRBV5-1 and TRBJ2-1; 12 positions agree with TRBD1. Losses at the gene ends were 5 bases for V and 4 bases for J; bases not matched to a gene: 4. This CDR3 spans 15 amino acids. From germline, CDR1 is SGHRS and CDR2 YFSETQ. In nucleotides, the CDR3 is TGCGCCAGCAGGGGGACAGGGGGCATTTACAATGAGCAGTTCTTC. Translation gives CASRGTGGIYNEQFF.

This clone was seen only a few times. This chain connects TRBV29-1 to TRBJ1-2, with D unresolved. Trimming shortened V by 5 bases and J by 8 bases, and 12 bases separated the two germline ends. Germline V gene sequence: CDR1 SQVTM, CDR2 ANQGSEA. The CDR3 has 11 amino acids. The CDR3: CSVSRGLGYTF. As DNA, the CDR3 is TGCAGCGTTTCACGAGGGCTCGGCTACACCTTC. Variable domain in full (rest from reference TRBV29-1 and TRBJ1-2): SAVISQKPSRDICQRGTSLTIQCQVDSQVTMMFWYRQQPGQSLTLIATANQGSEATYESGFVIDKFPISRPNLTFSTLTVSNMSPEDSSIYLCSVSRGLGYTFGSGTRLTVV.

This rearrangement joins TRBV14 to TRBJ2-5; weak D call: TRBD1 (6 bases). The CDR3 runs to 13 residues. V lost 4 bases and J lost 4, with 10 bases in between. Germline V gene sequence: CDR1 SGHDN, CDR2 FVKESK. CDR3 sequence (DNA): TGTGCCAGCAGCCCCACAGGGATAGAGACCCAGTACTTC. Encoded protein: CASSPTGIETQYF.

V and J are TRBV6-2 or TRBV6-3 and TRBJ2-3, with D maybe TRBD2 (6 bases). CDR1 is MNHEY and CDR2 is SVGEGT in the germline V gene. This CDR3 spans 13 amino acids. Trimming took off 6 bases at V and 8 bases at J, with 15 bases between the two ends. The CDR3 is CASSPGTLRTQYF. The CDR3 DNA follows: TGTGCCAGCAGCCCTGGGACTCTCCGTACGCAGTATTTT.

This clone was recorded a few times. The chain carries TRBV2 and TRBJ2-7; D call uncertain. V was clipped by 2 bases and J by 6 bases, with 8 bases between them. CDR1 and CDR2 from the germline V gene are SNHLY and FYNNEI. The CDR3 loop spans 12 amino acids. As DNA, the CDR3 is TGTGCCAGCAGTGAAATCTTTAGCGAGCAGTACTTC. Translation gives CASSEIFSEQYF.

The chain has TRBV27 and TRBJ2-7; 9 bases agree with TRBD1. Germline CDR1 and CDR2: MNHEY and SMNVEV (reference sequence). The CDR3 extends over 15 amino acids. V shed 1 base, J shed 3 bases, and the junction held 4 bases outside the gene matches. CDR3 residues: CASSLWGQGGYEQYF. The CDR3 bases are TGTGCCAGCAGTTTATGGGGACAGGGTGGCTACGAGCAGTACTTC.

The rearrangement links TRBV6-5 to TRBJ2-1; 8 bases are shared with TRBD2. J lost 7 bases, V lost 6 bases, and 8 bases had no gene match. CDR1 is MNHEY, CDR2 SVGAGI, per germline. This CDR3 comprises 14 residues. CDR3: CASRLAGLGNEQFF. CDR3 in DNA: TGTGCCAGCAGGCTAGCGGGCCTGGGGAATGAGCAGTTCTTC.

This clone was picked up a small number of times. V is TRBV27 and J is TRBJ2-7; 8 bases line up with TRBD2. The CDR3 extends over 16 amino acids. The V gene's germline CDR1 is MNHEY and CDR2 SMNVEV (reference sequence). V lost 5 bases and J lost 6; bases outside the gene matches: 15. The CDR3 DNA is TGTGCCAGCAGTCCCCGCCTTTCGGGGGGGCCTTCCGAGCAGTACTTC. It translates to CASSPRLSGGPSEQYF.

J is TRBJ2-3 and V is TRBV5-6; D is uncertain. Between the trimmed V and J ends, which lost 0 bases and 1 base, there was a span of 15 bases. The CDR3 is 17 residues long. Germline V gene lookup returns CDR1 SGHDT and CDR2 YYEEEE. The CDR3 loop reads CASSLVRGLRGTDTQYF. CDR3 nucleotides: TGTGCCAGCAGCTTGGTACGCGGCCTTCGCGGCACAGATACGCAGTATTTT.

The chain is built from TRBV5-6 and TRBJ1-2; possible D gene TRBD1, 5 bases. This CDR3 has 13 amino acids. The V gene lost 3 bases and the J gene lost 4 bases, with 10 bases spanning the gap. CDR1 SGHDT and CDR2 YYEEEE come from the germline V gene. In nucleotides, the CDR3 is TGTGCCAGCAGCTCGGACATGAGCTATGGCTACACCTTC. This sequence encodes CASSSDMSYGYTF. The full variable domain, rest sourced from reference TRBV5-6 and TRBJ1-2, is DAGVTQSPTHLIKTRGQQVTLRCSPKSGHDTVSWYQQALGQGPQFIFQYYEEEERQRGNFPDRFSGHQFPNYSSELNVNALLLGDSALYLCASSSDMSYGYTFGSGTRLTVV.

This chain joins TRBV5-4 and TRBJ2-3; the match to TRBD2 covers 12 bases. The trim removed 4 bases at V and 4 bases at J, leaving 7 bases unmatched. The CDR3 sequence is 16 residues long. The germline V gene encodes CDR1 SGHNT and CDR2 YYREEE (reference sequence). The CDR3 region has the DNA TGTGCCAGCAGCCGGCGACTAGCGGGGGATGCAGATACGCAGTATTTT. Protein: CASSRRLAGDADTQYF.

This clone was seen many times. The chain has TRBV7-8 and TRBJ2-3; 9 bases align to TRBD2. The CDR3 runs to 17 residues. J was trimmed by 4 bases and V by 3 bases; bases with no gene match: 11. CDR1 is SGHVS and CDR2 is FQNEAQ in the germline V gene. The CDR3, as DNA: TGTGCCAGCAGCTTGGAGTTGCTAGCGGGGTATTCAGATACGCAGTATTTT. Translated, it gives CASSLELLAGYSDTQYF.

The rearrangement uses TRBV18 and TRBJ2-3; D is undetermined. With 3 bases removed from V and 1 base from J, the gap between germline ends came to 11 bases. Germline values: CDR1 KGHSH, CDR2 LQKENI. The CDR3 sequence is 15 residues long. The CDR3 sequence: CASSPLSVRTDTQYF. In nucleotides, the CDR3 is TGTGCCAGCTCACCCCTCTCAGTTCGCACAGATACGCAGTATTTT. The full variable domain, rest sourced from reference TRBV18 and TRBJ2-3, is NAGVMQNPRHLVRRRGQEARLRCSPMKGHSHVYWYRQLPEEGLKFMVYLQKENIIDESGMPKERFSAEFPKEGPSILRIQQVVRGDSAAYFCASSPLSVRTDTQYFGPGTRLTVL.

This chain connects TRBV4-3 to TRBJ2-2; a possible D gene is TRBD1 (5 bases). Trimming cost V 2 bases and J 0 bases, with 13 bases left between them. Germline loops: CDR1 LGHNA, CDR2 YSLEER. The CDR3 loop spans 17 amino acids. The CDR3 DNA reads as TGCGCCAGCAGCCAAAGTCCCGCGACAGCGAACACCGGGGAGCTGTTTTTT. This gives the protein CASSQSPATANTGELFF.

This chain uses TRBV29-1 with TRBJ1-1; 7 bases are a match to TRBD1. CDR1 is SQVTM and CDR2 is ANQGSEA in the germline V gene. V shed 7 bases, J shed 2 bases, and the junction held 7 bases outside the gene matches. This CDR3 is built from 13 residues. The CDR3 DNA is TGCAGCGCCCAACGGGACAGAAACACTGAAGCTTTCTTT. This sequence encodes CSAQRDRNTEAFF.

The rearrangement links TRBV11-3 to TRBJ2-1; the match to TRBD2 covers 10 bases. Germline CDR1 and CDR2: SGHNT and YENEEA. With 2 bases clipped from V and 10 bases from J, the junction kept 5 bases outside the gene matches. This CDR3 has 14 residues. CDR3 protein: CASSLSGGAAEQFF. As DNA, the CDR3 is TGTGCCAGCAGCTTAAGCGGGGGGGCAGCCGAGCAGTTCTTC.

The CDR3 DNA is TGTGCCAGCAGATCGGGGGGGGTCTATGGCTACACCTTC. Protein: CASRSGGVYGYTF. The gene calls are TRBV6-5 and TRBJ1-2, with TRBD1 as a possible D gene (5 bases). The germline V and J ends were trimmed by 6 bases and 4 bases, with 12 bases remaining between them. Germline V CDR1 and CDR2: MNHEY, SVGAGI. The CDR3 loop spans 13 amino acids.

This clone appeared a few times. CDR3 nucleotide sequence: TGTGCCACCAGCAGAAGAGGCGAGCCCTCTGGAAACACCATATATTTT. This gives the protein CATSRRGEPSGNTIYF. V is TRBV15 and J is TRBJ1-3; no clear D gene. The CDR3 runs 16 residues. The germline V gene has CDR1 LNHNV and CDR2 YYDKDF (reference sequence). V lost 2 bases, J lost 0 bases, and 11 bases lay in between.

V usage is TRBV7-2 and J usage is TRBJ1-2, with 7 bases fitting TRBD1. Germline CDR1 is SGHTA and CDR2 is FQGNSA. Trimming took 5 bases from V and 8 from J; bases not matched to a gene: 8. CDR3 length: 13 amino acids. CDR3 residues: CASSVTGVRGYTF. CDR3 coding DNA: TGTGCCAGCAGCGTAACAGGGGTTAGAGGCTACACCTTC. Based on the CDR3 plus reference TRBV7-2 and TRBJ1-2, the full variable domain is GAGVSQSPSNKVTEKGKDVELRCDPISGHTALYWYRQSLGQGLEFLIYFQGNSAPDKSGLPSDRFSAERTGGSVSTLTIQRTQQEDSAVYLCASSVTGVRGYTFGSGTRLTVV.

The chain uses TRBV6-5 and TRBJ2-7; TRBD1 matches at 10 bases. The ends lost 1 base at V and 8 bases at J; junction bases unmatched: 11. The CDR3 has 16 amino acids. Germline values: CDR1 MNHEY, CDR2 SVGAGI. CDR3 in amino acids: CASSYFRQGAGQKQYF. For the CDR3, the DNA is TGTGCCAGCAGTTACTTCCGACAGGGGGCTGGTCAAAAGCAGTACTTC.